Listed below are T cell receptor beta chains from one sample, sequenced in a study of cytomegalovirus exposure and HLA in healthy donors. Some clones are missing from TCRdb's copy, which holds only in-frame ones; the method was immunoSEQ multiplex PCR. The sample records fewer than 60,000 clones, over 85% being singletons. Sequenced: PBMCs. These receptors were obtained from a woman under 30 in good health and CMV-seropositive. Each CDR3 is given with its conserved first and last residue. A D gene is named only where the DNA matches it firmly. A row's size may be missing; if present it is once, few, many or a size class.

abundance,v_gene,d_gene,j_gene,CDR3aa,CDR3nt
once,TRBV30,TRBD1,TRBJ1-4,CAWSVRGLDGKLFF,TGTGCCTGGAGTGTAAGGGGGCTCGATGGAAAACTGTTTTTT
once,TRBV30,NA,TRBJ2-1,CAWSVIEYNEQFF,TGTGCCTGGAGTGTGATTGAGTACAATGAGCAGTTCTTC
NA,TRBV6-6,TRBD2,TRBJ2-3,CASSPTGTSSTDTQYF,TGTGCCAGCAGCCCCACCGGGACTAGCAGCACAGATACGCAGTATTTT
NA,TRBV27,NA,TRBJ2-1,CASSSGNEQFF,TGTGCCAGCAGTTCGGGGAATGAGCAGTTCTTC
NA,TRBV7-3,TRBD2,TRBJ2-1,CASSLMGEGGLAGEVGSYNEQFF,TGTGCCAGCAGCTTAATGGGGGAAGGGGGACTAGCGGGAGAAGTGGGCTCCTACAATGAGCAGTTCTTC
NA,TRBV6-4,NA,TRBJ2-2,CASSDSKEPGELFF,TGTGCCAGCAGTGACTCGAAAGAGCCCGGGGAGCTGTTTTTT
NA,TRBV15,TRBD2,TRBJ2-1,CATSRKSGGSYNEQFF,TGTGCCACCAGCAGAAAAAGCGGGGGGTCCTACAATGAGCAGTTCTTC
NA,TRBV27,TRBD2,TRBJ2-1,CASSLGTSGHNEQFF,TGTGCCAGCAGTTTGGGGACTAGCGGACACAATGAGCAGTTCTTC
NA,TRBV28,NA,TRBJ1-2,CASSFEFGYTF,TGTGCCAGCAGTTTTGAGTTTGGCTACACCTTC
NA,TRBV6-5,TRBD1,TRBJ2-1,CASSHGQGIGNEQFF,TGTGCCAGCAGTCACGGACAGGGTATTGGGAATGAGCAGTTCTTC
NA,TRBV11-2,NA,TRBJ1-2,CASSSGSTANYGYTF,TGTGCCAGCAGCTCGGGGAGTACGGCGAACTATGGCTACACCTTC
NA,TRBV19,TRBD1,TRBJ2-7,CASSMETGAAYEQYF,TGTGCCAGTAGTATGGAGACAGGGGCCGCCTACGAGCAGTACTTC
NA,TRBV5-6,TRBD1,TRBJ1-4,CASSTRQGVNEKLFF,TGTGCCAGCAGCACCCGACAGGGGGTTAATGAAAAACTGTTTTTT
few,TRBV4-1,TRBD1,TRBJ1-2,CASGGQINGYTF,TGCGCCAGTGGGGGACAGATAAATGGCTACACCTTC
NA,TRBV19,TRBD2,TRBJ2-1,CASKPAGAYNEQFF,TGTGCCAGTAAACCAGCGGGAGCATACAATGAGCAGTTCTTC
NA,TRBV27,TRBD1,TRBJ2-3,CASSFRTGYTDTQYF,TGTGCCAGCAGTTTCCGGACAGGGTACACAGATACGCAGTATTTT
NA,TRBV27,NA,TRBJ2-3,CASSSLQGVGTDTQYF,TGTGCCAGCAGTTCACTTCAGGGTGTAGGCACAGATACGCAGTATTTT
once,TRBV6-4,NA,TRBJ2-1,CASSDSLTGNYNEQFF,TGTGCCAGCAGTGACTCGTTAACAGGGAACTACAATGAGCAGTTCTTC
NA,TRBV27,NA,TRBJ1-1,CASTRRQGWTEAFF,TGTGCCAGCACCCGACGGCAGGGATGGACTGAAGCTTTCTTT
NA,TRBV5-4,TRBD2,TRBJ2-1,CASSPAGQVSYNEQFF,TGTGCCAGCAGCCCAGCGGGGCAGGTCTCCTACAATGAGCAGTTCTTC
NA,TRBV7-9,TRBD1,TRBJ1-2,CASSEGQGTHYGYTF,TGTGCCAGCAGCGAGGGACAGGGTACCCACTATGGCTACACCTTC
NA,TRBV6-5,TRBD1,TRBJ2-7,CASSYSGTGEDEQYF,TGTGCCAGCAGTTACTCCGGGACAGGGGAAGACGAGCAGTACTTC
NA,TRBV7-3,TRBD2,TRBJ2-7,CASSPASGMSYEQYF,TGTGCCAGCAGCCCCGCAAGCGGGATGTCCTACGAGCAGTACTTC
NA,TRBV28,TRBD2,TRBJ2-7,CASSPSGTRDYEQYF,TGTGCCAGCAGTCCCTCCGGGACTAGAGATTACGAGCAGTACTTC
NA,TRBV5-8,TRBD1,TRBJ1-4,CASSTDRVRKANEKLFF,TGTGCCAGCAGCACGGACAGGGTAAGAAAGGCTAATGAAAAACTGTTTTTT
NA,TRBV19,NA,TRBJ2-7,CASSSPGDYEQYF,TGTGCCAGTAGTTCTCCGGGGGATTACGAGCAGTACTTC
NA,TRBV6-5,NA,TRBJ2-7,CASSSGGQGVDEQYF,TGTGCCAGCAGCTCCGGGGGCCAGGGGGTAGACGAGCAGTACTTC
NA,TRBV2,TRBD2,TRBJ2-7,CASSERLAGDPYEQYF,TGTGCCAGCAGTGAGAGACTAGCGGGGGACCCCTACGAGCAGTACTTC
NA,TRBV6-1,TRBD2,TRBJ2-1,CASLGTSGSADEQFF,TGTGCCAGCTTGGGGACTAGCGGGAGCGCCGATGAGCAGTTCTTC
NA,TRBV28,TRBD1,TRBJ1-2,CASSNGQGYGYTF,TGTGCCAGCAGCAATGGACAGGGGTATGGCTACACCTTC
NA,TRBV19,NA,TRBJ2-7,CASSIGGRGIYEQYF,TGTGCCAGTAGTATCGGAGGCAGGGGCATCTACGAGCAGTACTTC
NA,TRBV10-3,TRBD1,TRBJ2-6,CAISESGQGSGANVLTF,TGTGCCATCAGTGAGTCGGGACAGGGGTCTGGGGCCAACGTCCTGACTTTC
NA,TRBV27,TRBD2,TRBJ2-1,CASILSGRRGNEQFF,TGTGCCAGCATCCTTAGCGGGAGGAGGGGCAATGAGCAGTTCTTC
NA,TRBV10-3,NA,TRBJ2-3,CAISGGGNTDTQYF,TGTGCCATCAGTGGAGGCGGGAACACAGATACGCAGTATTTT
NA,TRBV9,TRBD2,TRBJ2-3,CASSSGGRGPDTQYF,TGTGCCAGCAGCTCCGGCGGGAGGGGTCCAGATACGCAGTATTTT
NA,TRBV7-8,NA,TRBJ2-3,CASSPQRATDTQYF,TGTGCCAGCAGCCCCCAGCGGGCCACAGATACGCAGTATTTT
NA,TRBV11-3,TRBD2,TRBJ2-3,CASSLGLAGSSTDTQYF,TGTGCCAGCAGCTTAGGACTAGCGGGGTCTAGCACAGATACGCAGTATTTT
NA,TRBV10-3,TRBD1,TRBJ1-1,CAARVGTGTEAFF,TGTGCCGCGAGGGTGGGGACAGGCACTGAAGCTTTCTTT
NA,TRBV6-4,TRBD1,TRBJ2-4,CASRQSHPRGRKAKNIQYF,TGTGCCAGCAGGCAATCCCATCCCAGGGGGCGCAAGGCCAAAAACATTCAGTACTTC
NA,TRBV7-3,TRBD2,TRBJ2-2,CASSLLAGGSGELFF,TGTGCCAGCAGCCTACTAGCGGGAGGGTCCGGGGAGCTGTTTTTT
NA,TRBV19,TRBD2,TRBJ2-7,CASKLAGGEVGEQYF,TGTGCCAGTAAGCTAGCGGGAGGGGAAGTGGGCGAGCAGTACTTC
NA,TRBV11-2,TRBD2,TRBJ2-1,CASSPILAGGPISYNEQFF,TGTGCCAGCAGCCCTATCCTAGCGGGAGGACCAATCTCCTACAATGAGCAGTTCTTC
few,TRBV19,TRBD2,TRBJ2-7,CASSVAGTRGATKQYF,TGTGCCAGTAGTGTCGCCGGGACTAGGGGGGCAACGAAGCAGTACTTC
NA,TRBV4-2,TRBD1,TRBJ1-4,CASSQDQFGTGDEKLFF,TGTGCCAGCAGCCAAGATCAGTTCGGGACAGGGGATGAAAAACTGTTTTTT
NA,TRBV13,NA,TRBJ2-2,CASSLRDKNTGELFF,TGTGCCAGCAGCCTAAGGGACAAAAACACCGGGGAGCTGTTTTTT
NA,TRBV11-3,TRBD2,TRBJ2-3,CASSFSGSRSTDTQYF,TGTGCCAGCAGCTTTAGCGGGAGCCGGAGCACAGATACGCAGTATTTT
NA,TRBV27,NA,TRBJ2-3,CASSLSGRLSTDTQYF,TGTGCCAGCAGTTTAAGCGGAAGGCTTAGCACAGATACGCAGTATTTT
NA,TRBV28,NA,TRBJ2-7,CASSRGQLPPYEQYF,TGTGCCAGCAGCCGAGGACAGCTTCCTCCCTACGAGCAGTACTTC